One and the same sample provided the 18 T cell receptor beta chains below, sequenced in a study of beta chain features in type 1 diabetes. Every bit of the isolated RNA underwent reverse transcription, so sequencing read expressed TCRB transcripts. Measured with immunoSEQ multiplex PCR; TCRdb has only the in-frame clones, and not every one. The sample holds approximately 84,000 clones; about 32% are singletons and the top ten take approximately 0.45%. The sequencing input was stem cell memory CD4+ T cells from blood. The receptors here all came from a woman aged 18-35 years in good health.

The chain combines TRBV12-5 with TRBJ2-5, with a tentative D call TRBD2 (5 bases). The CDR3 has 13 amino acids. Per germline, CDR1 LGHNT and CDR2 FRNRAP. Trimming cost V 7 bases and J 4 bases, with 13 bases left between them. Here the CDR3 reads CASAFLAGETQYF. CDR3 coding DNA: TGTGCTAGTGCTTTCCTGGCGGGAGAGACCCAGTACTTC.

This clone occurred a few times. The CDR3 coding sequence is TGTGCCAGCTCACCATACAACAGGGAAGCGCGGCTCCCTGGAAACACCATATATTTT. Translation gives CASSPYNREARLPGNTIYF. The V gene is TRBV18, the J gene TRBJ1-3, with a tentative D call TRBD1 (6 bases). The CDR3 length is 19 residues. Trimming took off 2 bases at V and 2 bases at J, with 22 bases between the two ends. Per the germline V gene, CDR1 is KGHSH and CDR2 is LQKENI. Filled out from reference TRBV18 and TRBJ1-3, the complete variable domain reads NAGVMQNPRHLVRRRGQEARLRCSPMKGHSHVYWYRQLPEEGLKFMVYLQKENIIDESGMPKERFSAEFPKEGPSILRIQQVVRGDSAAYFCASSPYNREARLPGNTIYFGEGSWLTVV.

The chain links TRBV11-1 to TRBJ2-5; no firm D call. The CDR3 runs to 15 residues. Trimming removed 3 bases from V and 4 bases from J, with 15 bases in between. Germline CDR1 SGHAT, CDR2 FQDESV (reference sequence). The CDR3 DNA sequence: TGTGCCAGCAGCTTGGTGGGCTTGGAAGGAGAGACCCAGTACTTC. It encodes CASSLVGLEGETQYF.

The chain has TRBV5-4 and TRBJ2-7, with a tentative D call TRBD1 (6 bases). With 0 bases removed from V and 3 bases from J, the gap between germline ends came to 19 bases. CDR1 SGHNT and CDR2 YYREEE come from the germline V gene (reference sequence). The CDR3 is 17 residues long. The CDR3 coding sequence is TGTGCCAGCAGCTTGGGGGGGCAGCGCGCCAGGGACTACGAGCAGTACTTC. This sequence encodes CASSLGGQRARDYEQYF.

The V gene is TRBV9, the J gene TRBJ1-1; D is unclear. Germline V gene lookup returns CDR1 SGDLS and CDR2 YYNGEE. V lost 0 bases and J lost 1, with 7 bases in between. CDR3 size: 14 residues. The CDR3 DNA sequence: TGTGCCAGCAGCGTAGGACTCCAGAACACTGAAGCTTTCTTT. Translation: CASSVGLQNTEAFF.

The chain uses TRBV11-2 and TRBJ1-1; D is uncertain. CDR1 is SGHAT and CDR2 is FQNNGV in the germline V gene. Trimming took 5 bases from V and 4 from J, leaving 11 bases between them. The CDR3 extends over 13 amino acids. For the CDR3, the DNA is TGTGCCAGCAGCCTACGACTGATCACTGAAGCTTTCTTT. It is translated as CASSLRLITEAFF.

This clone was counted a few times. The rearrangement joins TRBV5-5 to TRBJ2-2; TRBD1 matches at 8 bases. The V gene's germline CDR1 is SGHKS and CDR2 YYEKEE (reference sequence). This CDR3 region has 15 residues. Germline trimming cut 1 base from V and 6 bases from J; bases unmatched to any gene: 5. CDR3 DNA: TGTGCCAGCAGCTTGTACCAGGGGGCGTCCGGGGAGCTGTTTTTT. Its protein is CASSLYQGASGELFF.

The genes are TRBV6-5 and TRBJ2-3; 7 nucleotides match TRBD2. Looked up from germline, CDR1 is MNHEY and CDR2 is SVGAGI. Trimming took 4 bases from V and 7 from J; bases not matched to a gene: 14. CDR3 length: 16 amino acids. The CDR3 sequence: CASSSFRDYQQNTQYF. The DNA for the CDR3 is TGTGCCAGCAGTTCGTTCCGGGACTATCAACAGAATACGCAGTATTTT.

The sample holds a few counts of this clone. The chain recombines TRBV18 with TRBJ1-2; 10 nucleotides agree with TRBD1. With V trimmed by 4 bases and J by 3 bases, 2 bases remained unmatched. This CDR3 comprises 14 residues. Per germline, CDR1 KGHSH and CDR2 LQKENI. The CDR3 reads CASSLGQGDYGYTF. The CDR3 nucleotides are TGTGCCAGCTCACTTGGACAGGGGGACTATGGCTACACCTTC.

The chain couples TRBV2 to TRBJ1-2, with 10 bases lining up with TRBD1. With 7 bases clipped from V and 6 bases from J, the junction kept 14 bases outside the gene matches. Per germline, CDR1 SNHLY and CDR2 FYNNEI. The CDR3 is 16 residues long. The CDR3 DNA reads TGTGCCAGCAACTGGGACAGGGGAGTCGGGCTGAATGGCTACACCTTC. Its protein product is CASNWDRGVGLNGYTF.

The table lists this clone with a few counts. This rearrangement joins TRBV19 to TRBJ2-5; tentatively, D is TRBD2 (5 bases). The J call may not be correct, given that the DNA end is closer to TRBJ2-7. The length of the CDR3 is 11 residues. CDR1 is LNHDA, CDR2 SQIVND, per germline (reference sequence). CDR3 bases: TGTGCCATCCCCCTAGGAGGCGAGCAGTACTTC. Translation gives CAIPLGGEQYF.

V is TRBV21-1 and J is TRBJ2-1; TRBD2 reflects the table's D call only, with no check against the DNA. TRBV21-1 is reported as a pseudogene. The CDR3 consists of 17 residues. In DNA, the CDR3 is TGTGCCAGCAGTCCGACCTTGGGCGGGAGGGCCAAAGGTGAGCAGTTCTTC. It translates to CASSPTLGGRAKGEQFF.

This chain joins TRBV10-2 and TRBJ2-7, with a possible D match to TRBD1 (6 bases). Germline-derived CDR1 and CDR2 are WSHSY and SAAADI. The CDR3 is 14 residues long. V was trimmed by 3 bases and J by 0 bases, leaving 9 bases between them. The CDR3: CASSERTDSYEQYF. In DNA form, the CDR3 reads TGCGCCAGCAGTGAAAGGACAGACTCCTACGAGCAGTACTTC.

The chain links TRBV30 to TRBJ1-1, with D maybe TRBD1 (6 bases). Trimming took off 7 bases at V and 1 base at J, with 10 bases between the two ends. The germline V gene has CDR1 GTSNPN and CDR2 SVGIG (reference sequence). This CDR3 is built from 12 residues. Here the CDR3 reads CASTQGNTEAFF. In DNA, the CDR3 is TGTGCCTCGACACAGGGGAACACTGAAGCTTTCTTT.

The chain recombines TRBV7-9 with TRBJ2-7; 10 nucleotides align to TRBD1. Germline V gene data show CDR1 as SEHNR and CDR2 as FQNEAQ (reference sequence). CDR3 length equals 15 residues. V shed 5 bases, J shed 0 bases, and the junction held 4 bases outside the gene matches. The CDR3: CASSAGQGSSYEQYF. The CDR3 DNA reads TGTGCCAGCAGCGCGGGACAGGGGAGCTCCTACGAGCAGTACTTC.

The chain combines TRBV6-5 with TRBJ1-2; 7 positions agree with TRBD1. This CDR3 contains 14 residues. The V and J ends lost 7 bases and 4 bases, in that order; junction bases with no gene match: 9. CDR1 is MNHEY, CDR2 SVGAGI, per germline. DNA of the CDR3: TGTGCCAGCATTGACAGGGAAACGAGCTATGGCTACACCTTC. Protein: CASIDRETSYGYTF.

In this sample, this clone turned up once. The rearrangement links TRBV4-3 to TRBJ1-6; D is ambiguous. V shed 0 bases and J shed 0 bases, with 9 bases lying between them. The CDR3 totals 17 residues. CDR1 and CDR2 from the germline V gene are LGHNA and YSLEER. In nucleotides, the CDR3 is TGCGCCAGCAGCCAAGAATACACCAGCTCCTATAATTCACCCCTCCACTTT. It codes for CASSQEYTSSYNSPLHF.

The rearrangement links TRBV30 to TRBJ2-7; 7 bases match TRBD1. The V segment lost 1 base and the J segment 0 bases; nucleotides outside the gene matches: 12. The CDR3 runs 17 residues. Germline values: CDR1 GTSNPN, CDR2 SVGIG (reference sequence). The CDR3 protein is CAWSGGQSLILSYEQYF. CDR3 nucleotide sequence: TGTGCCTGGAGTGGGGGACAGTCCTTAATCCTCTCCTACGAGCAGTACTTC.